Listed here are 23 T cell receptor beta chains from one sample, sequenced in a study of T cell responses to AZD1222 COVID-19 vaccine (TCRdb year 2021). The library came from the immunoSEQ multiplex PCR assay. TCRdb took this table from immuneACCESS and kept in-frame rearrangements with V and J called. Such tables lack part of the clones; where checked against another copy, unresolved V genes explain under half of the gap, and the rest is unexplained. Within this sample are roughly 150,000 clones, with 85% to 95% of them counted one time only. 1.3% to 1.5% of the sample comes from the top ten. The time point label of this sample denotes: baseline before first vaccination. The specimen comprised peripheral blood, sampled on day 0 of AZD1222 vaccination. Every receptor here comes from an adult in good health.

This clone was observed once. At one end, the junction sequence differs from germline, possibly due to a read error. This chain joins TRBV4-1 and TRBJ2-3; D might be TRBD2 (7 bases). The germline CDR1 and CDR2 sequences are MGHRA and YSYEKL. The CDR3 runs to 16 residues. This CDR3 reads CASCQGGVASTDTQYF. CDR3 sequence (DNA): TGCGCCAGCTGCCAAGGGGGGGTCGCAAGCACAGATACGCAGTATTTT.

The table lists this clone with a count of one. This chain connects TRBV27 to TRBJ1-2; possibly TRBD1 for D (6 bases). The CDR3 covers 12 residues. With 4 bases removed from V and 6 bases from J, the gap between germline ends came to 9 bases. CDR1 is MNHEY, CDR2 SMNVEV, per germline (reference sequence). The CDR3: CASSSQGNGYTF. The CDR3 region has the DNA TGTGCCAGCAGTTCCCAGGGGAATGGCTACACCTTC.

The chain's CDR3 is CASRSEVGNTEAFF. CDR3 DNA: TGCGCCAGCAGATCGGAGGTAGGGAACACTGAAGCTTTCTTT. The rearrangement links TRBV5-1 to TRBJ1-1; D remains unclear. The germline V gene encodes CDR1 SGHRS and CDR2 YFSETQ. V was shortened by 5 bases and J by 1 base, with 12 bases between the two germline ends. The CDR3 has 14 residues. The entire variable domain, with the rest obtained from reference TRBV5-1 and TRBJ1-1, is as follows: KAGVTQTPRYLIKTRGQQVTLSCSPISGHRSVSWYQQTPGQGLQFLFEYFSETQRNKGNFPGRFSGRQFSNSRSEMNVSTLELGDSALYLCASRSEVGNTEAFFGQGTRLTVV.

J is TRBJ2-4 and V is TRBV21-1. TRBV21-1 is marked as a pseudogene. The CDR3 has 11 residues. The CDR3 loop is CASSKVNIQYF. The DNA for the CDR3 is TGTGCCAGCAGCAAAGTAAACATTCAGTACTTC.

This chain joins TRBV6-2 or TRBV6-3 and TRBJ2-1; D is undetermined. The CDR3 is 13 amino acids. CDR1 and CDR2 (germline): MNHEY, SVGEGT. The ends were cut back, 0 bases at V and 9 bases at J, with 9 bases in the middle. The CDR3 DNA sequence: TGTGCCAGCAGTTACTCGAAAGTGGGTGAGCAGTTCTTC. It codes for CASSYSKVGEQFF.

The chain is built from TRBV30 and TRBJ1-1; tentative D call: TRBD1 (5 bases). Per the germline V gene, CDR1 is GTSNPN and CDR2 is SVGIG (reference sequence). The ends were cut back, 2 bases at V and 8 bases at J, with 9 bases in the middle. The CDR3 runs to 11 residues. The CDR3, as DNA: TGTGCCTGGAGTTTAAAGGGGGAAGCTTTCTTT. Its translation is CAWSLKGEAFF.

The V and J genes are TRBV11-2 and TRBJ1-3; D might be TRBD1 (6 bases). Germline CDR1 and CDR2: SGHAT and FQNNGV. V lost 1 base and J lost 0, with 7 bases in between. The CDR3 spans 15 residues. The CDR3 DNA reads TGTGCCAGCAGCTTAGGACAGGTCTCTGGAAACACCATATATTTT. Protein product: CASSLGQVSGNTIYF.

The chain carries TRBV21-1 and TRBJ1-1; TRBD1 is the table's D call, not checked against the DNA. TRBV21-1 is a pseudogene. The CDR3 is 15 amino acids. The CDR3 sequence is CASSIADSLNTEAFF. Here the CDR3 DNA reads TGTGCCAGCAGCATTGCCGACAGTCTGAACACTGAAGCTTTCTTT.

V usage is TRBV30 and J usage is TRBJ1-2; tentatively, D is TRBD1 (6 bases). Trimming left V 7 bases short and J 4 bases short, with 10 bases between. Germline V CDR1 and CDR2: GTSNPN, SVGIG (reference sequence). The CDR3 has 11 amino acids. The CDR3: CASGGTYGYTF. The DNA of the CDR3 is TGTGCCTCTGGGGGCACCTATGGCTACACCTTC. The full variable domain, completed using reference TRBV30 and TRBJ1-2, is SQTIHQWPATLVQPVGSPLSLECTVEGTSNPNLYWYRQAAGRGLQLLFYSVGIGQISSEVPQNLSASRPQDRQFILSSKKLLLSDSGFYLCASGGTYGYTFGSGTRLTVV.

The chain links TRBV2 to TRBJ1-2; no clear D gene. The CDR3 spans 11 residues. CDR1 is SNHLY, CDR2 FYNNEI, per germline. V dropped 6 bases and J dropped 5 bases, with 7 bases sitting between them. CDR3 bases: TGTGCCAGCAGGTCAGAGTATGGCTACACCTTC. Its translation is CASRSEYGYTF.

The chain uses TRBV3-1 (or the pseudogene TRBV3-2) and TRBJ2-3; 8 bases match TRBD2. Per the germline V gene, CDR1 is LGHDT and CDR2 is YNNKEL (reference sequence). The CDR3 sequence is 15 residues long. V was pared by 4 bases and J by 1 base, with 4 bases of the junction left unmatched. The CDR3 sequence: CASSPFSGGTDTQYF. CDR3 nucleotides: TGTGCCAGCAGCCCCTTTAGCGGGGGCACAGATACGCAGTATTTT.

The V and J genes are TRBV28 and TRBJ1-1; D is undetermined. Germline CDR1 MDHEN, CDR2 SYDVKM. V was shortened by 3 bases and J by 5 bases, with 13 bases between the two germline ends. CDR3 size: 14 residues. CDR3 nucleotides: TGTGCCAGCAGTTTGGGTCCGCTTGGGACTGAAGCTTTCTTT. Translated, it gives CASSLGPLGTEAFF.

The genes are TRBV7-2 and TRBJ2-2, with a tentative D call TRBD1 (5 bases). The ends were cut back, 1 base at V and 4 bases at J, with 10 bases in the middle. The CDR3 extends over 15 amino acids. Per germline, CDR1 SGHTA and CDR2 FQGNSA. CDR3 amino acids: CASSLGQWGTGELFF. Here the CDR3 DNA reads TGTGCCAGCAGCTTAGGACAGTGGGGCACCGGGGAGCTGTTTTTT. Full variable domain (remainder filled in from reference TRBV7-2 and TRBJ2-2): GAGVSQSPSNKVTEKGKDVELRCDPISGHTALYWYRQSLGQGLEFLIYFQGNSAPDKSGLPSDRFSAERTGGSVSTLTIQRTQQEDSAVYLCASSLGQWGTGELFFGEGSRLTVL.

The J gene is TRBJ2-5, the V gene TRBV5-6, with TRBD2 identical over 7 bases. This CDR3 contains 12 residues. The V segment lost 6 bases and the J segment 4 bases; nucleotides outside the gene matches: 3. The germline gives CDR1 SGHDT, CDR2 YYEEEE. The CDR3 DNA sequence: TGTGCCAGCAACTGGGGGGGAGAGACCCAGTACTTC. It translates to CASNWGGETQYF.

The V call is TRBV12-5, the J call TRBJ2-7, with 9 bases fitting TRBD2. Germline assignment: CDR1 LGHNT and CDR2 FRNRAP. The CDR3 length is 14 residues. V lost 10 bases, J lost 3 bases, and 10 bases stayed unmatched. For the CDR3, the DNA is TGTGCTACCTCCGGGGCGGGGGGGCTCTACGAGCAGTACTTC. Amino acid sequence: CATSGAGGLYEQYF. Drawing the rest from reference TRBV12-5 and TRBJ2-7, the complete variable domain is DARVTQTPRHKVTEMGQEVTMRCQPILGHNTVFWYRQTMMQGLELLAYFRNRAPLDDSGMPKDRFSAEMPDATLATLKIQPSEPRDSAVYFCATSGAGGLYEQYFGPGTRLTVT.

This rearrangement joins TRBV11-2 to TRBJ1-6; 9 bases align to TRBD1. Germline CDR1 is SGHAT and CDR2 is FQNNGV. This CDR3 comprises 13 residues. V lost 3 bases and J lost 10; bases outside the gene matches: 1. The CDR3 sequence is CASSLDRGSPLHF. CDR3 bases: TGTGCCAGCAGCTTGGACAGGGGATCACCCCTCCACTTT.

The chain employs TRBV27 and TRBJ1-2; possibly TRBD1 for D (5 bases). The V end lost 8 bases, the J end lost 3 bases, and 16 bases lay between the germline ends. CDR1 is MNHEY, CDR2 SMNVEV, per germline (reference sequence). This CDR3 spans 14 amino acids. The CDR3 sequence is CASSSLGVDYGYTF. The CDR3 DNA reads as TGTGCCAGCTCTTCTTTGGGGGTGGACTATGGCTACACCTTC.

The J gene is TRBJ1-6, the V gene TRBV5-6, with D uncertain. Germline V CDR1 and CDR2: SGHDT, YYEEEE. Trimming removed 5 bases from V and 5 bases from J, with 14 bases in between. CDR3 length equals 15 residues. CDR3 protein: CASRIGVTDNSPLHF. DNA for the CDR3: TGTGCCAGCAGGATCGGGGTGACTGATAATTCACCCCTCCACTTT.

The CDR3 here is CAWTARETQYF. CDR3 nucleotides: TGTGCCTGGACGGCCCGGGAGACCCAGTACTTC. The gene calls are TRBV30 and TRBJ2-5, with D uncertain. The germline gives CDR1 GTSNPN, CDR2 SVGIG (reference sequence). V was clipped by 4 bases and J by 5 bases, with 8 bases between them. The CDR3 is made up of 11 amino acids.

This chain joins TRBV4-1 and TRBJ2-7, with D possibly matching TRBD1 (6 bases). The V end lost 4 bases, the J end lost 2 bases, and 15 bases lay between the germline ends. From germline, CDR1 is MGHRA and CDR2 YSYEKL. This CDR3 contains 15 residues. In DNA form, the CDR3 reads TGCGCCAGCAGCCGAGCCGGAACAGGGCCCTACGAGCAGTACTTC. Its translation is CASSRAGTGPYEQYF.

The rearrangement links TRBV4-3 to TRBJ2-1; 7 nucleotides align to TRBD1. Unmatched junction bases numbered 14, after V lost 0 bases and J lost 3 bases. The CDR3 sequence is 19 residues long. The germline V gene has CDR1 LGHNA and CDR2 YSLEER. DNA of the CDR3: TGCGCCAGCAGCCAAGATAGGAGGACAGGTTACCGAATCTACAATGAGCAGTTCTTC. It codes for CASSQDRRTGYRIYNEQFF.

The genes are TRBV5-4 and TRBJ2-5; no clear D gene. Trimming removed 6 bases at V and 2 bases at J, with 17 bases between. Germline V lookup: CDR1 SGHNT, CDR2 YYREEE (reference sequence). The CDR3 loop spans 15 amino acids. The CDR3 DNA follows: TGTGCCAGCACCCACCTCGGCCAGCAACAAGAGACCCAGTACTTC. Its translation is CASTHLGQQQETQYF.

The gene calls are TRBV2 and TRBJ2-3; 8 positions match TRBD1. Germline CDR1 is SNHLY and CDR2 is FYNNEI. This CDR3 contains 12 residues. Trimming removed 6 bases from V and 4 bases from J; junction bases left unmatched: 0. This chain's CDR3 is CASRQGADTQYF. CDR3 coding DNA: TGTGCCAGCAGACAGGGGGCAGATACGCAGTATTTT. Filled out from reference TRBV2 and TRBJ2-3, the complete variable domain reads EPEVTQTPSHQVTQMGQEVILRCVPISNHLYFYWYRQILGQKVEFLVSFYNNEISEKSEIFDDQFSVERPDGSNFTLKIRSTKLEDSAMYFCASRQGADTQYFGPGTRLTVL.